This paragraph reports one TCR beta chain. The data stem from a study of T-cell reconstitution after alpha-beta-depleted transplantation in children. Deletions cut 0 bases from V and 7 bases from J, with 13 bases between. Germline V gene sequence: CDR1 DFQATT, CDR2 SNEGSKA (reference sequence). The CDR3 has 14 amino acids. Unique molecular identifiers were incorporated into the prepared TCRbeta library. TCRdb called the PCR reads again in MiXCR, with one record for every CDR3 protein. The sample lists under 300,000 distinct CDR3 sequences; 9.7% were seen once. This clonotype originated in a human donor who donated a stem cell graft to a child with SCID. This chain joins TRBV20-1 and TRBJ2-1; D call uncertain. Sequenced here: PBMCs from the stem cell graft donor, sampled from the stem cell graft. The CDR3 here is CSARDRSYRNEQFF. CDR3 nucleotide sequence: TGCAGTGCTAGAGATAGAAGCTATCGGAATGAGCAGTTCTTC.